This is a list of T cell receptor beta chains from one sample in a study of shared clonotypes between healthy human individuals. The repertoire was sequenced with immunoSEQ multiplex PCR; TCRdb's copy has only in-frame clones and lacks some. The sample holds over a million clones, 98% seen once. Sequencing input: naive CD4+ T cells sorted from blood. The receptors come from a man aged 25-40 years in good health. CDR3s include the opening cysteine and the closing phenylalanine or tryptophan. A D gene is named only where the DNA matches it firmly. Clone size appears in some rows only: once, few, many, or a class for an expanded clone.

CDR3 protein: CASSQPRQQTYGYTF
CDR3 DNA: TGTGCCAGCAGCCAACCCCGACAGCAAACGTATGGCTACACCTTC
J gene: TRBJ1-2
clone size: NA
D gene: NA
V gene: TRBV14

CDR3 protein: CASSPPGQGYNEQFF
CDR3 DNA: TGTGCCAGCAGCCCACCGGGACAGGGGTACAATGAGCAGTTCTTC
J gene: TRBJ2-1
clone size: NA
D gene: TRBD1
V gene: TRBV11-3

CDR3 protein: CASSLGQVTNYGYTF
CDR3 DNA: TGTGCCAGCAGCTTGGGTCAGGTTACTAACTATGGCTACACCTTC
J gene: TRBJ1-2
clone size: NA
D gene: NA
V gene: TRBV5-5

CDR3 protein: CASSPQVRFASTDTQYF
CDR3 DNA: TGTGCCAGCTCACCACAAGTGCGCTTCGCTAGCACAGATACGCAGTATTTT
J gene: TRBJ2-3
clone size: NA
D gene: NA
V gene: TRBV18

CDR3 protein: CASSMRTSDTNTGELFF
CDR3 DNA: TGTGCCAGCAGCATGAGGACTAGCGACACGAACACCGGGGAGCTGTTTTTT
J gene: TRBJ2-2
clone size: NA
D gene: TRBD2
V gene: TRBV5-5

CDR3 protein: CASSRPPGTDTQYF
CDR3 DNA: TGTGCCAGCAGTCGGCCCCCGGGCACAGATACGCAGTATTTT
J gene: TRBJ2-3
clone size: NA
D gene: NA
V gene: TRBV27

CDR3 protein: CASTPTGTSNQPQHF
CDR3 DNA: TGTGCCAGCACCCCGACAGGAACCAGCAATCAGCCCCAGCATTTT
J gene: TRBJ1-5
clone size: NA
D gene: NA
V gene: TRBV19

CDR3 protein: CARSPAPTLERGDEQFF
CDR3 DNA: TGTGCCAGAAGCCCGGCCCCTACTCTGGAACGCGGTGATGAGCAGTTCTTC
J gene: TRBJ2-1
clone size: once
D gene: NA
V gene: TRBV5-3

CDR3 protein: CASSPGQGRQPQHF
CDR3 DNA: TGTGCCAGCAGCCCGGGACAGGGGCGACAGCCCCAGCATTTT
J gene: TRBJ1-5
clone size: NA
D gene: TRBD1
V gene: TRBV5-4

CDR3 protein: CASSLEQIRTEAFF
CDR3 DNA: TGTGCCAGCAGCTTGGAACAGATTCGAACTGAAGCTTTCTTT
J gene: TRBJ1-1
clone size: NA
D gene: NA
V gene: TRBV5-4

CDR3 protein: CASSPGDTEAFF
CDR3 DNA: TGTGCCAGCTCACCGGGGGACACTGAAGCTTTCTTT
J gene: TRBJ1-1
clone size: few
D gene: NA
V gene: TRBV18

CDR3 protein: CASSAVRAGANVLTF
CDR3 DNA: TGTGCCAGCAGTGCGGTCAGGGCAGGGGCCAACGTCCTGACTTTC
J gene: TRBJ2-6
clone size: NA
D gene: NA
V gene: TRBV2

CDR3 protein: CASSPPGYEQYF
CDR3 DNA: TGTGCCAGCAGCCCTCCGGGATACGAGCAGTACTTC
J gene: TRBJ2-7
clone size: NA
D gene: NA
V gene: TRBV28

CDR3 protein: CASSELPSGSNNEQFF
CDR3 DNA: TGTGCCAGCAGTGAATTGCCTAGCGGGAGCAACAATGAGCAGTTCTTC
J gene: TRBJ2-1
clone size: NA
D gene: TRBD2
V gene: TRBV2

CDR3 protein: CASSQEVRGTTQHF
CDR3 DNA: TGCGCCAGCAGCCAAGAGGTCCGGGGTACGACCCAGCATTTT
J gene: TRBJ1-5
clone size: NA
D gene: NA
V gene: TRBV4-3

CDR3 protein: CASSLPSEFYGYTF
CDR3 DNA: TGTGCCAGTAGCCTACCCTCGGAGTTCTATGGCTACACCTTC
J gene: TRBJ1-2
clone size: NA
D gene: NA
V gene: TRBV19

CDR3 protein: CASSLRGQSYGYTF
CDR3 DNA: TGTGCCAGCAGCTTGCGGGGACAGTCCTATGGCTACACCTTC
J gene: TRBJ1-2
clone size: NA
D gene: TRBD1
V gene: TRBV7-9

CDR3 protein: CASSTTSGRALDEQYF
CDR3 DNA: TGTGCCAGCAGTACAACTAGCGGGAGGGCCTTGGACGAGCAGTACTTC
J gene: TRBJ2-7
clone size: NA
D gene: TRBD2
V gene: TRBV28

CDR3 protein: CASSQDGTGSYEQYF
CDR3 DNA: TGTGCCAGCAGCCAAGACGGGACAGGGAGTTACGAGCAGTACTTC
J gene: TRBJ2-7
clone size: NA
D gene: TRBD1
V gene: TRBV11-2

CDR3 protein: CASSLSDRLSLNTEAFF
CDR3 DNA: TGTGCCAGCAGCTTGTCGGACAGACTGTCCCTGAACACTGAAGCTTTCTTT
J gene: TRBJ1-1
clone size: NA
D gene: NA
V gene: TRBV13

CDR3 protein: CASSLAPGSNTEAFF
CDR3 DNA: TGTGCCAGCAGCTTGGCCCCAGGTTCGAACACTGAAGCTTTCTTT
J gene: TRBJ1-1
clone size: NA
D gene: NA
V gene: TRBV5-4

CDR3 protein: CASSVEGLYTDTQYF
CDR3 DNA: TGTGCCAGCAGCGTAGAGGGACTCTACACAGATACGCAGTATTTT
J gene: TRBJ2-3
clone size: NA
D gene: NA
V gene: TRBV9

CDR3 protein: CASSLASGVAFF
CDR3 DNA: TGTGCCAGCAGTTTAGCCTCAGGAGTAGCTTTCTTT
J gene: TRBJ1-1
clone size: once
D gene: NA
V gene: TRBV28

CDR3 protein: CASTTTGQPYEQYF
CDR3 DNA: TGTGCCAGCACTACAACTGGCCAGCCCTACGAGCAGTACTTC
J gene: TRBJ2-7
clone size: NA
D gene: NA
V gene: TRBV6-5

CDR3 protein: CASSPTSSSYEQYF
CDR3 DNA: TGTGCCAGCAGCCCAACATCGAGCTCCTACGAGCAGTACTTC
J gene: TRBJ2-7
clone size: NA
D gene: NA
V gene: TRBV7-6

CDR3 protein: CASSLTSGRATGELFF
CDR3 DNA: TGTGCCAGCAGCTTAACTAGCGGGAGGGCGACCGGGGAGCTGTTTTTT
J gene: TRBJ2-2
clone size: NA
D gene: TRBD2
V gene: TRBV5-4

CDR3 protein: CASSKWTSGTDTQYF
CDR3 DNA: TGTGCCAGCAGCAAATGGACTAGCGGGACAGATACGCAGTATTTT
J gene: TRBJ2-3
clone size: once
D gene: NA
V gene: TRBV21-1

CDR3 protein: CASSQWGGSYNEQFF
CDR3 DNA: TGTGCCAGCAGCCAATGGGGTGGCTCCTACAATGAGCAGTTCTTC
J gene: TRBJ2-1
clone size: NA
D gene: NA
V gene: TRBV14

CDR3 protein: CASSLDPADTQYF
CDR3 DNA: TGCGCCAGCAGCTTGGATCCTGCAGATACGCAGTATTTT
J gene: TRBJ2-3
clone size: NA
D gene: NA
V gene: TRBV5-1

CDR3 protein: CASSYSTSSGLPYEQYF
CDR3 DNA: TGCGCCAGCAGCTATTCAACTAGTTCCGGGCTACCCTACGAGCAGTACTTC
J gene: TRBJ2-7
clone size: NA
D gene: NA
V gene: TRBV5-1

CDR3 protein: CASSVRVNPYEQYF
CDR3 DNA: TGTGCCAGCAGCGTCCGCGTCAATCCCTACGAGCAGTACTTC
J gene: TRBJ2-7
clone size: NA
D gene: NA
V gene: TRBV9

CDR3 protein: CASSVLSPGELFF
CDR3 DNA: TGTGCCAGTAGTGTTTTAAGTCCCGGGGAGCTGTTTTTT
J gene: TRBJ2-2
clone size: NA
D gene: NA
V gene: TRBV19

CDR3 protein: CASSTQTDTQYF
CDR3 DNA: TGTGCCAGCAGTACTCAGACAGATACGCAGTATTTT
J gene: TRBJ2-3
clone size: NA
D gene: NA
V gene: TRBV6-5

CDR3 protein: CASSLTISGNTIYF
CDR3 DNA: TGCGCCAGCAGCTTGACGATCTCTGGAAACACCATATATTTT
J gene: TRBJ1-3
clone size: NA
D gene: NA
V gene: TRBV5-1

CDR3 protein: CASREKRLAGSYNEQFF
CDR3 DNA: TGTGCCAGCAGAGAAAAAAGGCTAGCAGGCTCCTACAATGAGCAGTTCTTC
J gene: TRBJ2-1
clone size: NA
D gene: NA
V gene: TRBV7-2

CDR3 protein: CASSVGTGQSYEQYF
CDR3 DNA: TGTGCCAGCAGCGTCGGAACGGGACAGTCCTACGAGCAGTACTTC
J gene: TRBJ2-7
clone size: NA
D gene: TRBD1
V gene: TRBV9

CDR3 protein: CASSHTGGRMNTEAFF
CDR3 DNA: TGTGCCAGCAGCCACACAGGGGGCCGTATGAACACTGAAGCTTTCTTT
J gene: TRBJ1-1
clone size: NA
D gene: TRBD1
V gene: TRBV5-4

CDR3 protein: CASSLRRQGDTDTQYF
CDR3 DNA: TGTGCCAGCAGCCTTCGCCGGCAGGGGGACACAGATACGCAGTATTTT
J gene: TRBJ2-3
clone size: NA
D gene: TRBD1
V gene: TRBV9

CDR3 protein: CASSSSSRIRSNEQFF
CDR3 DNA: TGTGCCAGTAGTTCCTCTAGCCGGATCCGGTCCAATGAGCAGTTCTTC
J gene: TRBJ2-1
clone size: NA
D gene: NA
V gene: TRBV19

CDR3 protein: CASSLGGWKTQYF
CDR3 DNA: TGTGCCAGCAGCTTGGGGGGATGGAAGACCCAGTACTTC
J gene: TRBJ2-5
clone size: NA
D gene: NA
V gene: TRBV5-8

CDR3 protein: CASSKSKGEALETQYF
CDR3 DNA: TGTGCCAGCAGCAAGTCCAAGGGTGAAGCCCTAGAGACCCAGTACTTC
J gene: TRBJ2-5
clone size: NA
D gene: NA
V gene: TRBV4-2

CDR3 protein: CASSPLGEWINEQFF
CDR3 DNA: TGCGCCAGCAGCCCCCTAGGAGAGTGGATCAATGAGCAGTTCTTC
J gene: TRBJ2-1
clone size: NA
D gene: NA
V gene: TRBV4-1

CDR3 protein: CASRPIAGAQAPYNEQFF
CDR3 DNA: TGCGCCAGCAGACCTATAGCGGGGGCCCAAGCTCCCTACAATGAGCAGTTCTTC
J gene: TRBJ2-1
clone size: NA
D gene: TRBD2
V gene: TRBV23-1

CDR3 protein: CASSQQADVGYEQYF
CDR3 DNA: TGCGCCAGCAGCCAACAGGCGGACGTGGGCTACGAGCAGTACTTC
J gene: TRBJ2-7
clone size: NA
D gene: NA
V gene: TRBV4-3

CDR3 protein: CASSYVTSGYEQYF
CDR3 DNA: TGTGCCAGCAGTTACGTGACTAGCGGCTACGAGCAGTACTTC
J gene: TRBJ2-7
clone size: NA
D gene: TRBD2
V gene: TRBV6-5

CDR3 protein: CASSQTGLAGQFF
CDR3 DNA: TGCGCCAGCAGCCAGACAGGACTAGCGGGGCAGTTCTTC
J gene: TRBJ2-1
clone size: few
D gene: TRBD2
V gene: TRBV4-3

CDR3 protein: CASRLERGQGRYYGYTF
CDR3 DNA: TGTGCCAGCAGACTAGAAAGGGGACAGGGGAGGTACTATGGCTACACCTTC
J gene: TRBJ1-2
clone size: NA
D gene: TRBD1
V gene: TRBV27

CDR3 protein: CASSPYTGAAQPQHF
CDR3 DNA: TGTGCCAGCTCACCATATACGGGCGCTGCTCAGCCCCAGCATTTT
J gene: TRBJ1-5
clone size: NA
D gene: NA
V gene: TRBV18

CDR3 protein: CASSSANRGGGTEAFF
CDR3 DNA: TGTGCCAGCAGCTCTGCCAACAGGGGAGGAGGCACTGAAGCTTTCTTT
J gene: TRBJ1-1
clone size: NA
D gene: TRBD1
V gene: TRBV7-9

CDR3 protein: CSVLDYFLREQYF
CDR3 DNA: TGCAGCGTCCTGGACTACTTCCTCCGGGAGCAGTACTTC
J gene: TRBJ2-7
clone size: NA
D gene: NA
V gene: TRBV29-1

CDR3 protein: CASSFVAGANVLTF
CDR3 DNA: TGCGCCAGCAGCTTTGTAGCTGGGGCCAACGTCCTGACTTTC
J gene: TRBJ2-6
clone size: NA
D gene: NA
V gene: TRBV5-1

CDR3 protein: CASSLDRHPSTEQYF
CDR3 DNA: TGTGCCAGCAGCCTAGACAGACATCCCTCCACCGAGCAGTACTTC
J gene: TRBJ2-7
clone size: NA
D gene: NA
V gene: TRBV6-1

CDR3 protein: CASSLPFYSVFSYSNQPQHF
CDR3 DNA: TGTGCCAGCAGCCTTCCTTTTTACAGTGTATTTTCCTATAGCAATCAGCCCCAGCATTTT
J gene: TRBJ1-5
clone size: NA
D gene: NA
V gene: TRBV28

CDR3 protein: CAISGGGRNEQFF
CDR3 DNA: TGTGCCATCAGTGGTGGAGGGAGGAATGAGCAGTTCTTC
J gene: TRBJ2-1
clone size: NA
D gene: NA
V gene: TRBV10-3

CDR3 protein: CSIKGPLYNEQFF
CDR3 DNA: TGCAGTATAAAGGGGCCCCTCTACAATGAGCAGTTCTTC
J gene: TRBJ2-1
clone size: once
D gene: NA
V gene: TRBV29-1

CDR3 protein: CASSLEEEGEQYF
CDR3 DNA: TGTGCCAGCAGCTTAGAAGAAGAGGGGGAGCAGTACTTC
J gene: TRBJ2-7
clone size: NA
D gene: NA
V gene: TRBV7-2

CDR3 protein: CASSSQGWGTEAFF
CDR3 DNA: TGTGCCAGCAGCTCACAGGGTTGGGGCACTGAAGCTTTCTTT
J gene: TRBJ1-1
clone size: NA
D gene: NA
V gene: TRBV5-5

CDR3 protein: CASSLRRGLNQPQHF
CDR3 DNA: TGTGCCAGCAGTTTAAGGAGGGGACTTAATCAGCCCCAGCATTTT
J gene: TRBJ1-5
clone size: NA
D gene: NA
V gene: TRBV28

CDR3 protein: CASSRGLAGVPGELFF
CDR3 DNA: TGCGCCAGCAGTCGGGGACTAGCGGGAGTTCCGGGGGAGCTGTTTTTT
J gene: TRBJ2-2
clone size: NA
D gene: TRBD2
V gene: TRBV10-1